This is a list of T cell receptor beta chains from one sample in a study of shared clonotypes between healthy human individuals. The assay was immunoSEQ multiplex PCR, and TCRdb's table has in-frame clones only and misses some. The sample has around 2,000,000 clones, about 95% seen once. Specimen: naive CD8+ T cells sorted from blood. All receptors come from a man younger than 35 in good health. Both conserved end residues are part of each CDR3. D genes are given only for firm matches. The size of a clone is reported for some rows only, either as once, few or many, or as a class for expanded clones.

D gene: .; V gene: TRBV27; J gene: TRBJ1-2; clone size: .; CDR3 DNA: TGTGCCAGCAGTTTGGGAGGGGCGGGAGGCTACACCTTC; CDR3 protein: CASSLGGAGGYTF
D gene: TRBD1; V gene: TRBV6-1; J gene: TRBJ2-2; clone size: .; CDR3 DNA: TGTGCCAGCAGTGAAGGGCAGGGGGCTAAGACCGGGGAGCTGTTTTTT; CDR3 protein: CASSEGQGAKTGELFF
D gene: TRBD1; V gene: TRBV5-6; J gene: TRBJ1-1; clone size: .; CDR3 DNA: TGTGCCAGCAGCTTTGGGGACAGGCGGAACACTGAAGCTTTCTTT; CDR3 protein: CASSFGDRRNTEAFF
D gene: .; V gene: TRBV6-5; J gene: TRBJ1-1; clone size: .; CDR3 DNA: TGTGCCAGCAGTTCGGAGACAGTCATGAACACTGAAGCTTTCTTT; CDR3 protein: CASSSETVMNTEAFF
D gene: TRBD1; V gene: TRBV5-1; J gene: TRBJ1-4; clone size: .; CDR3 DNA: TGCGCCACCGCGACAGGGGTGAATGAAAAACTGTTTTTT; CDR3 protein: CATATGVNEKLFF
D gene: .; V gene: TRBV25-1; J gene: TRBJ2-7; clone size: .; CDR3 DNA: TGTGCCAGCAGTGAATTCCGGCAGGGGCGTTACGAGCAGTACTTC; CDR3 protein: CASSEFRQGRYEQYF
D gene: .; V gene: TRBV6-5; J gene: TRBJ1-1; clone size: .; CDR3 DNA: TGTGCCAGCAGTTCCGGACCGTTCGAGGCTTTCTTT; CDR3 protein: CASSSGPFEAFF
D gene: .; V gene: TRBV6-6; J gene: TRBJ2-2; clone size: .; CDR3 DNA: TGTGCCAGCAGTCCCCCCTTCGGGGGCACCGGGGAGCTGTTTTTT; CDR3 protein: CASSPPFGGTGELFF
D gene: TRBD1; V gene: TRBV7-9; J gene: TRBJ1-2; clone size: few; CDR3 DNA: TGTGCCAGCAGTGGGACAGCTGGCTATGGCTACACCTTC; CDR3 protein: CASSGTAGYGYTF
D gene: .; V gene: TRBV7-6; J gene: TRBJ2-1; clone size: .; CDR3 DNA: TGTGCCAGCAGCTTTCCGTTTAGTAGGGGCAATGAGCAGTTCTTC; CDR3 protein: CASSFPFSRGNEQFF
D gene: TRBD2; V gene: TRBV6-5; J gene: TRBJ2-7; clone size: once; CDR3 DNA: TGTGCCAGCAGTTACTTCCCTAGCGGGGCCTCCTACGAGCAGTACTTC; CDR3 protein: CASSYFPSGASYEQYF
D gene: .; V gene: TRBV5-1; J gene: TRBJ1-5; clone size: .; CDR3 DNA: TGCGCCAGCAGCTTGCGCGGGGATCAGCCCCAGCATTTT; CDR3 protein: CASSLRGDQPQHF
D gene: .; V gene: TRBV28; J gene: TRBJ1-1; clone size: .; CDR3 DNA: TGTGCCAGCAGTGAGACAGGTGGAAACACTGAAGCTTTCTTT; CDR3 protein: CASSETGGNTEAFF
D gene: TRBD2; V gene: TRBV4-3; J gene: TRBJ2-7; clone size: .; CDR3 DNA: TGCGCCAGCAGCCAAGGATTTAGCGGGAACTACGAGCAGTACTTC; CDR3 protein: CASSQGFSGNYEQYF
D gene: .; V gene: TRBV14; J gene: TRBJ1-3; clone size: .; CDR3 DNA: TGTGCCAGCAGCCAAGACCAGGGGAACACCATATATTTT; CDR3 protein: CASSQDQGNTIYF
D gene: TRBD1; V gene: TRBV29-1; J gene: TRBJ2-2; clone size: .; CDR3 DNA: TGCAGCGTCCCGGACAGGGGTCTTGGCACCGGGGAGCTGTTTTTT; CDR3 protein: CSVPDRGLGTGELFF
D gene: .; V gene: TRBV7-8; J gene: TRBJ2-3; clone size: .; CDR3 DNA: TGTGCCAGCAGCCTTCAACTCCAACTCGGCTCTGGCACAGATACGCAGTATTTT; CDR3 protein: CASSLQLQLGSGTDTQYF
D gene: .; V gene: TRBV6-5; J gene: TRBJ1-1; clone size: once; CDR3 DNA: TGTGCCAGCAGTTACTCCGCAGGTGCGAACACTGAAGCTTTCTTT; CDR3 protein: CASSYSAGANTEAFF
D gene: .; V gene: TRBV27; J gene: TRBJ2-3; clone size: once; CDR3 DNA: TGTGCCAGCAGTTTATTGGGGGAGGTCTTTAATACGCAGTATTTT; CDR3 protein: CASSLLGEVFNTQYF
D gene: .; V gene: TRBV9; J gene: TRBJ1-1; clone size: .; CDR3 DNA: TGTGCCAGCAGCGTAGAGGGACAGAACACTGAAGCTTTCTTT; CDR3 protein: CASSVEGQNTEAFF
D gene: TRBD2; V gene: TRBV9; J gene: TRBJ2-3; clone size: .; CDR3 DNA: TGTGCCAGCAGCGTAGAGGGACTAGCGGGGACAGATACGCAGTATTTT; CDR3 protein: CASSVEGLAGTDTQYF
D gene: .; V gene: TRBV5-4; J gene: TRBJ2-3; clone size: .; CDR3 DNA: TGTGCCAGCAGCGACTGGGGAGGCACAGATACGCAGTATTTT; CDR3 protein: CASSDWGGTDTQYF
D gene: .; V gene: TRBV5-1; J gene: TRBJ2-7; clone size: .; CDR3 DNA: TGCGCCAGCAGCTTTAACACCTACGAGCAGTACTTC; CDR3 protein: CASSFNTYEQYF
D gene: TRBD1; V gene: TRBV5-6; J gene: TRBJ2-7; clone size: .; CDR3 DNA: TGTGCCAGCAGTTCCGGGACAGGGCGATCCTACGAGCAGTACTTC; CDR3 protein: CASSSGTGRSYEQYF
D gene: .; V gene: TRBV7-8; J gene: TRBJ1-5; clone size: .; CDR3 DNA: TGTGCCAGCAGCTTAGGGACAGCCTATAGCAATCAGCCCCAGCATTTT; CDR3 protein: CASSLGTAYSNQPQHF
D gene: .; V gene: TRBV19; J gene: TRBJ1-3; clone size: .; CDR3 DNA: TGTGCCAGTAGCCTGTGGATGGAACAGGGCGTTGGAAACACCATATATTTT; CDR3 protein: CASSLWMEQGVGNTIYF
D gene: .; V gene: TRBV5-4; J gene: TRBJ1-6; clone size: .; CDR3 DNA: TGTGCCAGCAGCTTGGCGGAGATATATAATTCACCCCTCCACTTT; CDR3 protein: CASSLAEIYNSPLHF
D gene: .; V gene: TRBV6-5; J gene: TRBJ2-7; clone size: .; CDR3 DNA: TGTGCCAGCAGTTACGACGCCGCCTACGAGCAGTACTTC; CDR3 protein: CASSYDAAYEQYF
D gene: TRBD2; V gene: TRBV5-4; J gene: TRBJ2-1; clone size: .; CDR3 DNA: TGTGCCAGCAGCTTACCTAGCGGGGGGGCTGACAATGAGCAGTTCTTC; CDR3 protein: CASSLPSGGADNEQFF
D gene: TRBD1; V gene: TRBV2; J gene: TRBJ1-4; clone size: .; CDR3 DNA: TGTGCCAGCAGTGAATCTTTGGGACAGGGGCTCCATAATGAAAAACTGTTTTTT; CDR3 protein: CASSESLGQGLHNEKLFF
D gene: .; V gene: TRBV29-1; J gene: TRBJ1-2; clone size: .; CDR3 DNA: TGCAGCGTTGAAGATCCGGGGCCGGAGGGCTACACCTTC; CDR3 protein: CSVEDPGPEGYTF
D gene: .; V gene: TRBV19; J gene: TRBJ1-6; clone size: .; CDR3 DNA: TGTGCCAGTAGTAACCCCTGGGAGAGCTCCTATAATTCACCCCTCCACTTT; CDR3 protein: CASSNPWESSYNSPLHF
D gene: .; V gene: TRBV4-3; J gene: TRBJ1-1; clone size: .; CDR3 DNA: TGCGCCAGCAGCCAGGCATGGGGGGCCGACACTGAAGCTTTCTTT; CDR3 protein: CASSQAWGADTEAFF
D gene: .; V gene: TRBV5-6; J gene: TRBJ1-5; clone size: .; CDR3 DNA: TGTGCCAGCAGCTTAGCAGACAGCAATCAGCCCCAGCATTTT; CDR3 protein: CASSLADSNQPQHF
D gene: TRBD1; V gene: TRBV11-2; J gene: TRBJ2-7; clone size: once; CDR3 DNA: TGTGCCAGCAGCTTAGAGAGAACGGGACAGGGGGCAAAGTACGAGCAGTACTTC; CDR3 protein: CASSLERTGQGAKYEQYF
D gene: .; V gene: TRBV28; J gene: TRBJ1-4; clone size: .; CDR3 DNA: TGTGCCAGCAGTTTATGGGCCGGAGCAACTAATGAAAAACTGTTTTTT; CDR3 protein: CASSLWAGATNEKLFF
D gene: .; V gene: TRBV27; J gene: TRBJ1-1; clone size: once; CDR3 DNA: TGTGCCAGCAGTCCGGGGGGGGCACCGAACACTGAAGCTTTCTTT; CDR3 protein: CASSPGGAPNTEAFF
D gene: TRBD2; V gene: TRBV4-3; J gene: TRBJ2-1; clone size: .; CDR3 DNA: TGCGCCAGCAGCCAAGGGACCGGGACTAGCGGGAATGAGCAGTTCTTC; CDR3 protein: CASSQGTGTSGNEQFF
D gene: .; V gene: TRBV4-3; J gene: TRBJ2-5; clone size: .; CDR3 DNA: TGCGCCAGCAGCCGCAGTAGTGGGGAGACCCAGTACTTC; CDR3 protein: CASSRSSGETQYF
D gene: .; V gene: TRBV5-1; J gene: TRBJ2-7; clone size: .; CDR3 DNA: TGCGCCAGCAGCTTGGTACCAGCCTACGAGCAGTACTTC; CDR3 protein: CASSLVPAYEQYF
D gene: TRBD2; V gene: TRBV10-2; J gene: TRBJ2-2; clone size: .; CDR3 DNA: TGCGCCAGCAGGATAGCGGGAGGGGACGGGGAGCTGTTTTTT; CDR3 protein: CASRIAGGDGELFF
D gene: .; V gene: TRBV4-1; J gene: TRBJ1-5; clone size: .; CDR3 DNA: TGCGCCAGCAGCCAAGCGGCAGGGAGGAGCAATCAGCCCCAGCATTTT; CDR3 protein: CASSQAAGRSNQPQHF
D gene: TRBD1; V gene: TRBV28; J gene: TRBJ2-3; clone size: few; CDR3 DNA: TGTGCCAGCACTAATACAGGGGGCGACGGTCCAGATACGCAGTATTTT; CDR3 protein: CASTNTGGDGPDTQYF
D gene: TRBD1; V gene: TRBV6-1; J gene: TRBJ2-7; clone size: .; CDR3 DNA: TGTGCCAGCAGTGAACTTGGGGACAGTTACGAGCAGTACTTC; CDR3 protein: CASSELGDSYEQYF
D gene: .; V gene: TRBV4-1; J gene: TRBJ2-7; clone size: .; CDR3 DNA: TGCGCCAGCAGCCTAAAGACGGCCAGCCCCTACGAGCAGTACTTC; CDR3 protein: CASSLKTASPYEQYF
D gene: .; V gene: TRBV11-2; J gene: TRBJ1-2; clone size: few; CDR3 DNA: TGTGCTTCCTGGGGGGCCCCAGAATATGGCTACACCTTC; CDR3 protein: CASWGAPEYGYTF
D gene: .; V gene: TRBV27; J gene: TRBJ2-7; clone size: .; CDR3 DNA: TGTGCCAGCAGTTTATCGGAGGGGGCCTTTACCTACGAGCAGTACTTC; CDR3 protein: CASSLSEGAFTYEQYF
D gene: .; V gene: TRBV13; J gene: TRBJ2-5; clone size: .; CDR3 DNA: TGTGCCAGCAGCTCTAGGCTAACCCTGCGGGAGACCCAGTACTTC; CDR3 protein: CASSSRLTLRETQYF
D gene: TRBD2; V gene: TRBV11-3; J gene: TRBJ2-3; clone size: .; CDR3 DNA: TGTGCCAGCAGCTTAGTTCCGGGAGGAGCAGATACGCAGTATTTT; CDR3 protein: CASSLVPGGADTQYF
D gene: .; V gene: TRBV6-6; J gene: TRBJ2-1; clone size: once; CDR3 DNA: TGTGCCAGCAGTTACGGGATATATTACTACAATGAGCAGTTCTTC; CDR3 protein: CASSYGIYYYNEQFF
D gene: .; V gene: TRBV5-1; J gene: TRBJ1-3; clone size: once; CDR3 DNA: TGCGCCAGCAGCTTAAATTCGGGGGGAACTGGAAACACCATATATTTT; CDR3 protein: CASSLNSGGTGNTIYF
D gene: .; V gene: TRBV29-1; J gene: TRBJ1-2; clone size: .; CDR3 DNA: TGCAGCGTCTCACCAAGTGTGGGGGGGGTGAACTATGGCTACACCTTC; CDR3 protein: CSVSPSVGGVNYGYTF
D gene: TRBD2; V gene: TRBV27; J gene: TRBJ2-5; clone size: .; CDR3 DNA: TGTGCCACCCACCCCGGGGGGGCCCGCCAAGAGACCCAGTACTTC; CDR3 protein: CATHPGGARQETQYF
D gene: .; V gene: TRBV28; J gene: TRBJ1-5; clone size: .; CDR3 DNA: TGTGCCAGCAGGGTTGCGGGGCAAAATCAGCCCCAGCATTTT; CDR3 protein: CASRVAGQNQPQHF
D gene: .; V gene: TRBV5-1; J gene: TRBJ1-1; clone size: once; CDR3 DNA: TGCGCCAGCAGCGGACGGACAGAATCTGAAGCTTTCTTT; CDR3 protein: CASSGRTESEAFF
D gene: .; V gene: TRBV9; J gene: TRBJ2-1; clone size: .; CDR3 DNA: TGTGCCAGCAGTTCTACTACCCGAAAACCGGCGAATGAGCAGTTCTTC; CDR3 protein: CASSSTTRKPANEQFF
D gene: TRBD1; V gene: TRBV5-1; J gene: TRBJ1-3; clone size: once; CDR3 DNA: TGCGCCAGCAGCTTGGACAGGGGCTACTCTGGAAACACCATATATTTT; CDR3 protein: CASSLDRGYSGNTIYF
D gene: TRBD2; V gene: TRBV28; J gene: TRBJ2-5; clone size: .; CDR3 DNA: TGTGCCAGCAGTGGCGGTCCAGCGGGGGGAAACCAAGAGACCCAGTACTTC; CDR3 protein: CASSGGPAGGNQETQYF
D gene: .; V gene: TRBV11-3; J gene: TRBJ2-7; clone size: .; CDR3 DNA: TGTGCCAGCAGCTTAGATCTCGCGAGCTACGAGCAGTACTTC; CDR3 protein: CASSLDLASYEQYF
D gene: TRBD2; V gene: TRBV5-4; J gene: TRBJ2-5; clone size: .; CDR3 DNA: TGTGCCAGCACCGGGACTAGTCAAGAGACCCAGTACTTC; CDR3 protein: CASTGTSQETQYF